This record covers a single T cell receptor (beta chain). This sample was taken from a study of blood T cell repertoires in COVID-19. TCRdb keeps only in-frame clones here, not all; method: immunoSEQ multiplex PCR. The table shows around 400,000 clones, with more than 70% occurring only once. Seattle participants joined during active infection and were tracked over time. This CDR3 is 17 amino acids long. V shed 0 bases and J 3 bases; nucleotides not matched to a gene: 9. Germline CDR1 KGHSH, CDR2 LQKENI. This clonotype was sampled from a woman in her sixties with COVID-19, enrolled during active disease. The sample was peripheral blood. The chain employs TRBV18 and TRBJ2-3, with 7 nucleotides matching TRBD2. CDR3 sequence (DNA): TGTGCCAGCTCACCACCTACTCGTGGGGGGGTTACAGATACGCAGTATTTT. It translates to CASSPPTRGGVTDTQYF.